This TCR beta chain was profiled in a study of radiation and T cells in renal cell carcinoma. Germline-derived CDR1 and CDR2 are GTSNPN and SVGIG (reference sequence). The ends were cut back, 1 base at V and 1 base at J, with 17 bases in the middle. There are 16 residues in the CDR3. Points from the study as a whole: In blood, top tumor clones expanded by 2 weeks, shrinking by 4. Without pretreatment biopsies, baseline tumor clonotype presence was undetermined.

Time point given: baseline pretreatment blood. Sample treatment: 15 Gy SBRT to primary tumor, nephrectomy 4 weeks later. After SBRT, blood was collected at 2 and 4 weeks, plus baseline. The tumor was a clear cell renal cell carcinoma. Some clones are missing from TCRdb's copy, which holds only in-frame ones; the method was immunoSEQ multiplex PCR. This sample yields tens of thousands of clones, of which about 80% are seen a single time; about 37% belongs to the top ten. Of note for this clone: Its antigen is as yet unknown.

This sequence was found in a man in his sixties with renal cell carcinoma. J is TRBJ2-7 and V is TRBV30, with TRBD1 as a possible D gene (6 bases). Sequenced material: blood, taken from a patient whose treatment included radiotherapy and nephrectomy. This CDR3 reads CAWSAFGTRPSYEQYF. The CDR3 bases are TGTGCCTGGAGTGCCTTCGGGACAAGGCCTTCCTACGAGCAGTACTTC.